Listed here is a single T cell receptor beta chain. Its target is not known. The sample belongs to a study of CD8 T cells in Susac syndrome. Whole-study results and caveats: Clonal expansion was missing from Susac syndrome CD4+ T cell repertoires. That the number of individuals in its TCR sequencing and HLA analysis was relatively small was acknowledged by the study.

Germline CDR1 reads SGHVS; CDR2 reads FNYEAQ. CDR3 length: 18 residues. Trimming took 5 bases from V and 1 from J; bases not matched to a gene: 8. It was with random hexamers that roughly 0.45 to 1 ug RNA was reverse transcribed. TCRdb re-called the immunoSEQ multiplex PCR reads with MiXCR, one entry per CDR3 protein. Of about 240,000 distinct CDR3 sequences in the sample, about 96% were seen once. This sequence was found in a human donor with Susac syndrome. The specimen was CD4+ T cells from PBMCs. The rearrangement links TRBV7-6 to TRBJ2-6, with 10 bases lining up with TRBD2. The CDR3 loop is CASSQRTSGRSGANVLTF. CDR3 bases: TGTGCCAGCAGCCAAAGGACTAGCGGTCGTTCTGGGGCCAACGTCCTGACTTTC.